The 20 T cell receptor beta chains listed next were all sequenced from one sample in a study of post-analysis software for immune sequencing data. Study-level results: Controls had lower frequencies than patients of 4 or 5 TRBV segments, which included TRBV5-6, TRBV5-1 and TRBV20-1.

No cognate antigen is known for these TCRs. Unique molecular identifiers featured in each of the TCR beta cDNA libraries. A single record per CDR3 protein comes from TCRdb applying MiXCR to the PCR reads. In the table there are 650,000 to 850,000 distinct CDR3 sequences, around 46% of which are singletons. Sequenced input: blood. These receptors all come from a girl under 18 with multiple sclerosis.

This clonotype has only a few counts. This chain uses TRBV6-4 with TRBJ2-5; 9 bases are a match to TRBD1. This CDR3 region has 14 residues. Germline CDR1 and CDR2: MRHNA and SNTAGT. The trim removed 6 bases at V and 5 bases at J, leaving 7 bases unmatched. The CDR3 nucleotides are TGTGCCAGCAGACCCCGGGACAGGGTTGAGACCCAGTACTTC. Translation gives CASRPRDRVETQYF.

The chain has TRBV29-1 and TRBJ2-7; either TRBD1 or TRBD2 may fit D (5 bases each). Trimming left V 5 bases short and J 2 bases short, with 10 bases between. Germline V CDR1 and CDR2: SQVTM, ANQGSEA. This CDR3 has 12 amino acids. CDR3 region: CSVRWGTYEQYF. CDR3 nucleotide sequence: TGCAGCGTTCGGTGGGGGACCTACGAGCAGTACTTC.

The rearrangement uses TRBV6-6 and TRBJ2-1; 11 bases agree with TRBD1. This CDR3 contains 17 residues. With V trimmed by 2 bases and J by 5 bases, 8 bases remained unmatched. Germline V gives CDR1 MNHNY, CDR2 SVGAGI (reference sequence). The CDR3 protein is CASSYPAGTGGNNEQFF. The CDR3 DNA follows: TGTGCCAGCAGTTACCCGGCTGGGACAGGGGGAAACAATGAGCAGTTCTTC.

There are a few counts of this clonotype. CDR3 sequence: CSARGDTDTQYF. The DNA of the CDR3 is TGCAGTGCTCGGGGGGACACAGATACGCAGTATTTT. The chain uses TRBV20-1 and TRBJ2-3, with 7 bases identical to TRBD2. The length of the CDR3 is 12 residues. CDR1 is DFQATT and CDR2 is SNEGSKA in the germline V gene (reference sequence). Trimming at V came to 5 bases and at J to 2 bases, leaving 1 base not matched to a gene.

The J gene is TRBJ2-7, the V gene TRBV6-6; 8 bases align to TRBD2. The CDR3 length is 14 residues. The germline V gene has CDR1 MNHNY and CDR2 SVGAGI (reference sequence). Trimming at V came to 4 bases and at J to 6 bases, leaving 8 bases not matched to a gene. The CDR3 spells CASSFKRECREQYF. CDR3 DNA: TGTGCCAGCAGTTTTAAGCGGGAGTGCCGCGAGCAGTACTTC.

The V call is TRBV7-3, the J call TRBJ1-1; TRBD1 might be the D (5 bases). The V gene's germline CDR1 is SGHTA and CDR2 FQGTGA. V gave up 5 bases and J gave up 4 bases, with 14 bases separating them. The CDR3 runs 14 residues. The CDR3 DNA follows: TGTGCCAGCAGCCTGCAGGGAGGGAGCACTGAAGCTTTCTTT. Protein: CASSLQGGSTEAFF.

As regards this clonotype: The junction does not match germline at one end; this may be a read error. The V call is TRBV12-3 or TRBV12-4, the J call TRBJ2-3; D is unclear. The length of the CDR3 is 14 residues. DNA of the CDR3: TGTGCCAGCACCTCGGGTATTAGCACAGATACGGAGTATTTT. Translated: CASTSGISTDTEYF.

In its sample, this clonotype was seen a few times. The chain employs TRBV29-1 and TRBJ1-1; D unresolved. In germline, CDR1 is SQVTM, CDR2 ANQGSEA. Trimming took off 4 bases at V and 0 bases at J, with 9 bases between the two ends. The CDR3 length is 13 residues. The CDR3: CSVGTDMNTEAFF. CDR3 bases: TGCAGCGTTGGGACTGACATGAACACTGAAGCTTTCTTT.

This clonotype was counted a single time. V gene TRBV20-1 combines with J gene TRBJ2-3, with 10 bases fitting TRBD2. Germline assignment: CDR1 DFQATT and CDR2 SNEGSKA (reference sequence). The CDR3 length is 17 residues. Trimming at V came to 0 bases and at J to 1 base, leaving 7 bases not matched to a gene. In DNA, the CDR3 is TGCAGTGCTAGAGAATTGGGGACTAGCGTAGGCACAGATACGCAGTATTTT. Translating it yields CSARELGTSVGTDTQYF.

The chain has TRBV29-1 and TRBJ1-1; 10 bases are a match to TRBD1. The ends lost 7 bases at V and 4 bases at J; junction bases unmatched: 9. Germline CDR1 SQVTM, CDR2 ANQGSEA. The CDR3 runs to 14 residues. Written as DNA, the CDR3 is TGCAGCGCTAGGGACAGGGGAATGGTCACTGAAGCTTTCTTT. Its translation: CSARDRGMVTEAFF.

V gene TRBV4-2 combines with J gene TRBJ2-5, with TRBD2 matching over 11 bases. Gene TRBJ2-7 matches the end of the DNA better, so the J call may be wrong. This CDR3 comprises 15 residues. CDR1 is LGHNA, CDR2 YNFKEQ, per germline. The CDR3 sequence is CASSNGLAGGYEQYF. The CDR3 DNA reads as TGTGCCAGCAGCAACGGACTAGCGGGTGGCTACGAGCAGTACTTC.

The J gene is TRBJ1-4, the V gene TRBV30, with a tentative D call TRBD1 (6 bases). The ends were cut back, 6 bases at V and 4 bases at J, with 12 bases in the middle. CDR1 is GTSNPN, CDR2 SVGIG, per germline (reference sequence). The CDR3 contains 13 residues. DNA of the CDR3: TGTGCCTGCAGGGGTGCTTTTAATGAAAAACTGTTTTTT. Protein: CACRGAFNEKLFF.

The V gene is TRBV20-1, the J gene TRBJ2-3; 9 nucleotides align to TRBD2. With V trimmed by 6 bases and J by 1 base, 11 bases remained unmatched. CDR1 is DFQATT, CDR2 SNEGSKA, per germline (reference sequence). The CDR3 is 16 amino acids. The CDR3 reads CSAPPGWTSGTDTQYF. CDR3 nucleotide sequence: TGCAGTGCCCCCCCCGGTTGGACTAGCGGCACAGATACGCAGTATTTT.

The V call is TRBV6-5, the J call TRBJ2-3; no clear D gene. The CDR3 length is 14 residues. Germline CDR1 is MNHEY and CDR2 is SVGAGI. Between the trimmed V and J ends, which lost 8 bases and 1 base, there was a span of 13 bases. This CDR3 reads CASGLSAGTDTQYF. The CDR3 DNA follows: TGTGCCAGCGGCTTGTCAGCAGGCACAGATACGCAGTATTTT.

This clonotype was detected a few times. The J gene is TRBJ2-4, the V gene TRBV6-1, with 7 bases fitting TRBD2. The DNA end lines up better with TRBJ2-7; the J call may be wrong. Germline V lookup: CDR1 MNHNS, CDR2 SASEGT. This CDR3 is 15 amino acids long. The CDR3 region is CASRASQGLTYEQYF. As DNA, the CDR3 is TGTGCCAGCAGGGCAAGCCAGGGACTAACGTACGAGCAGTACTTC.

In its sample, this clonotype was seen a few times. The rearrangement links TRBV9 to TRBJ2-1, with 7 nucleotides matching TRBD2. With 4 bases clipped from V and 0 bases from J, the junction kept 22 bases outside the gene matches. Germline CDR1 and CDR2: SGDLS and YYNGEE. This CDR3 contains 21 residues. Written as DNA, the CDR3 is TGTGCCAGCAGCCCGAGCGGATCTAGCGGAAGAGACGCGAGCTCCTACAATGAGCAGTTCTTC. Translating gives CASSPSGSSGRDASSYNEQFF. Combining the CDR3 with reference TRBV9 and TRBJ2-1 gives the whole variable domain DSGVTQTPKHLITATGQRVTLRCSPRSGDLSVYWYQQSLDQGLQFLIQYYNGEERAKGNILERFSAQQFPDLHSELNLSSLELGDSALYFCASSPSGSSGRDASSYNEQFFGPGTRLTVL.

The chain links TRBV11-2 to TRBJ2-5; tentatively, D is TRBD1 or TRBD2 (5 bases each). The assigned J gene may be wrong: the sequence end matches TRBJ2-4 better. This CDR3 region has 17 residues. Germline V lookup: CDR1 SGHAT, CDR2 FQNNGV. The CDR3 sequence: CASSSYRDLPSMDIQYF. CDR3 bases: TGTGCCAGCAGCTCATATAGGGACCTCCCAAGTATGGACATTCAGTACTTC.

The V and J genes are TRBV9 and TRBJ2-3; 14 bases agree with TRBD2. The CDR3 consists of 18 residues. The V gene's germline CDR1 is SGDLS and CDR2 YYNGEE. V shed 4 bases and J 4 bases; nucleotides not matched to a gene: 11. The CDR3 nucleotides read TGTGCCAGCAGCCGAACGATGACTAGCGGGAGGGGGCCAGATACGCAGTATTTT. Its protein is CASSRTMTSGRGPDTQYF.

This clonotype was observed a few times. The chain joins TRBV6-5 to TRBJ2-1; TRBD1 agrees at 11 bases. With 2 bases clipped from V and 9 bases from J, the junction kept 3 bases outside the gene matches. The CDR3 is 14 residues long. Germline V gene data show CDR1 as MNHEY and CDR2 as SVGAGI. The CDR3: CASSYGQGAAEQFF. CDR3 nucleotide sequence: TGTGCCAGCAGTTACGGACAGGGGGCGGCTGAGCAGTTCTTC.

This chain uses TRBV20-1 with TRBJ1-2, with TRBD1 as a possible D gene (5 bases). Trimming cost V 5 bases and J 4 bases, with 17 bases left between them. The germline gives CDR1 DFQATT, CDR2 SNEGSKA (reference sequence). The CDR3 has 14 residues. CDR3 in amino acids: CSAPGGGASYGYTF. The CDR3 coding sequence is TGCAGTGCTCCGGGGGGAGGGGCAAGCTATGGCTACACCTTC.